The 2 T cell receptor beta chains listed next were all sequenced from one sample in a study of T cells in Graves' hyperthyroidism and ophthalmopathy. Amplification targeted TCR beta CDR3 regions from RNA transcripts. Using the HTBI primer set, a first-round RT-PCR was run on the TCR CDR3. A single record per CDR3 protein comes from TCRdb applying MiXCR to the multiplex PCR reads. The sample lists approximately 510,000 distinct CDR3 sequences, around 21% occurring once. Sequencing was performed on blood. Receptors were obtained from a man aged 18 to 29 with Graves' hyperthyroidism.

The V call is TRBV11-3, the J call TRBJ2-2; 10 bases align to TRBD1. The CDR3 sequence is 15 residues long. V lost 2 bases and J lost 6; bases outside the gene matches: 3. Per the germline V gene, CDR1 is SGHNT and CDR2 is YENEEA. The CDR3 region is CASSLRQGAAGELFF. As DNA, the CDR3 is TGTGCCAGCAGCTTACGACAGGGGGCTGCCGGGGAGCTGTTTTTT. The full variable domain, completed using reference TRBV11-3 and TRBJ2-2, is EAGVVQSPRYKIIEKKQPVAFWCNPISGHNTLYWYLQNLGQGPELLIRYENEEAVDDSQLPKDRFSAERLKGVDSTLKIQPAELGDSAVYLCASSLRQGAAGELFFGEGSRLTVL.

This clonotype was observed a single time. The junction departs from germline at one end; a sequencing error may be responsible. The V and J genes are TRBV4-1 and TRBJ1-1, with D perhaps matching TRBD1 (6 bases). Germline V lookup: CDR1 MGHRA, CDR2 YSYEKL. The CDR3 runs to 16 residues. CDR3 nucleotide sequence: TGCGCCAGCAGGCAAGGGGGGGCTAGGGGGAACACTGAAGCTTTCTTT. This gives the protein CASRQGGARGNTEAFF.